This T cell receptor beta chain originates from a study of cytomegalovirus exposure and HLA in healthy donors. About this clone: Its antigen is unknown.

Use of 60 Vbeta and 13 Jbeta primers characterized the PCR. Only in-frame clones appear in the TCRdb table, and some are missing; sequencing was by immunoSEQ multiplex PCR. Among around 130,000 clones, 80% to 90% were seen once, and the ten largest hold less than 3.5%. Trimming cost V 4 bases and J 6 bases; bases outside gene matches: 10. This CDR3 has 17 amino acids. Per germline, CDR1 SGHRS and CDR2 YFSETQ. Regarding the study as a whole: A later analysis appeared to link common viral pathogens to several of the most significant clusters. In an earlier analysis, most TCR beta V segments were productive about 87% or about 30% of the time.

Sequencing was performed on PBMCs. The chain combines TRBV5-1 with TRBJ2-3; 14 nucleotides agree with TRBD2. The origin of this receptor is a man aged 50-59 years in good health and CMV-seronegative. CDR3 amino acids: CASSPGRTSGGWDTQYF. DNA for the CDR3: TGCGCCAGCAGCCCGGGACGGACTAGCGGGGGGTGGGATACGCAGTATTTT.